This T cell receptor (beta chain) was profiled in a study of long-term antiretroviral therapy in people with HIV. Overall study findings and caveats: Clones expanded before ART dominated the repertoire at all time points. ART adherence, viral resistance and therapy changes went undocumented.

Per individual, the PBMC samples numbered at least one pre-ART and at least two post-ART. Specimens held roughly 0.9-10 million cryopreserved PBMC prior to DNA extraction. The assay, immunoSEQ v3.0, was run at survey level. Sequencing used immunoSEQ multiplex PCR; TCRdb keeps in-frame clones, though not all of them. This table has about 30,000 clones, 85% to 95% appearing once. A note on this clone: Its specificity is not known.

The V end was cut by 4 bases, the J end by 0 bases, with 9 bases between. The CDR3 has 15 amino acids. Germline loops: CDR1 WNHNN, CDR2 SYGVQD (reference sequence). The V call is TRBV10-1, the J call TRBJ2-2; tentatively, D is TRBD1 (6 bases). The clonotype originates from a woman aged 35 to 49 with HIV. The sequences come from unsorted PBMCs, collected less than 6.8 years after starting antiretroviral therapy. The CDR3 sequence: CASSAGTTNTGELFF. The CDR3 DNA reads TGCGCCAGCAGTGCCGGGACAACGAACACCGGGGAGCTGTTTTTT.